The table lists the clone carrying this T cell receptor beta chain with many counts. This beta chain is an unintended read in a library built for alpha chains; its size means little. The data derive from a study of spatial heterogeneity in lung cancer. Study in general: An average of more than ten raw reads was observed per unique TCR and UMI combination.

TCRdb passed the 5' RACE reads through MiXCR, listing each CDR3 protein once. The repertoire consists of roughly 10,000 distinct CDR3 sequences, with 3.5% to 4.5% occurring once and the leading ten covering about half. CDR3 length: 14 amino acids. The germline CDR1 and CDR2 sequences are MNHNY and SVGAGI (reference sequence). Trimming left V 0 bases short and J 3 bases short, with 9 bases between. Described time point: sample taken at primary tumor resection. Sequencing of whole RNA from tumor, nontumor lung or frozen PBMC involved no sorting. A total of approximately 77 untreated early-stage non-small cell lung cancer patients served as donors.

Source: PBMCs, taken at surgery. The rearrangement uses TRBV6-6 and TRBJ2-7; D is perhaps TRBD1 or TRBD2 (5 bases each). The sequence came from a female donor with early-stage non-small cell lung cancer. The CDR3 region is CASSYSWGIYEQYF. CDR3 DNA sequence: TGTGCCAGCAGTTACTCATGGGGGATCTACGAGCAGTACTTC.